Below are 13 T cell receptor beta chains sequenced from a single sample in a study of early T cells in non-severe SARS-CoV-2 infection. TCRdb ran MiXCR on the 5' RACE reads and lists one entry per CDR3 protein. The data contain roughly 36,000 distinct CDR3 sequences, about 6% of them seen just once; the ten biggest clones take up roughly 13%. Source material: whole blood. These receptor sequences come from an adult who was a healthcare worker with PCR-confirmed SARS-CoV-2 infection or an uninfected control (not recorded which).

This clonotype was counted ten times or more. The chain is built from TRBV18 and TRBJ1-2, with D possibly matching TRBD1 (6 bases). The V gene lost 3 bases and the J gene lost 2 bases, with 13 bases spanning the gap. The CDR3 is 15 amino acids. Germline CDR1 reads KGHSH; CDR2 reads LQKENI. The CDR3 protein is CASSPGPGANYGYTF. The CDR3 nucleotides read TGTGCCAGCTCACCGGGTCCGGGGGCGAACTATGGCTACACCTTC.

This clonotype occurred many times. The V gene is TRBV29-1, the J gene TRBJ2-5, with a weak D call TRBD1 (5 bases). Germline-derived CDR1 and CDR2 are SQVTM and ANQGSEA. The CDR3 runs to 15 residues. Deletions cut 0 bases from V and 2 bases from J, with 13 bases between. This CDR3 is CSVEDGRQKQETQYF. The CDR3 coding sequence is TGCAGCGTTGAAGATGGTAGACAGAAGCAAGAGACCCAGTACTTC. Full variable domain (outside the CDR3, taken from reference TRBV29-1 and TRBJ2-5): SAVISQKPSRDICQRGTSLTIQCQVDSQVTMMFWYRQQPGQSLTLIATANQGSEATYESGFVIDKFPISRPNLTFSTLTVSNMSPEDSSIYLCSVEDGRQKQETQYFGPGTRLLVL.

In this sample, this clonotype turned up many times. The CDR3 here is CASSVGGYNEQFF. Here the CDR3 DNA reads TGTGCCAGTAGTGTTGGTGGCTACAATGAGCAGTTCTTC. V gene TRBV19 combines with J gene TRBJ2-1; no firm D call. This CDR3 is built from 13 residues. V lost 5 bases to trimming and J lost 3 bases, with 8 bases between them. The V gene's germline CDR1 is LNHDA and CDR2 SQIVND (reference sequence).

In its sample, this clonotype was seen many times. V usage is TRBV11-2 and J usage is TRBJ2-3; no definite D call. Between the trimmed V and J ends, which lost 5 bases and 0 bases, there was a span of 12 bases. Germline V gene lookup returns CDR1 SGHAT and CDR2 FQNNGV. The CDR3 contains 15 residues. The CDR3 protein is CASSAMTSSTDTQYF. In nucleotides, the CDR3 is TGTGCCAGCAGCGCAATGACAAGTAGCACAGATACGCAGTATTTT.

This clonotype occurred many times. V usage is TRBV30 and J usage is TRBJ1-4; a weak D match, TRBD1 (6 bases). V dropped 2 bases and J dropped 7 bases, with 14 bases sitting between them. This CDR3 is 14 amino acids long. Germline V gives CDR1 GTSNPN, CDR2 SVGIG (reference sequence). DNA of the CDR3: TGTGCCTGGAGTCAGGGGAACGTCGGTGAAAAACTGTTTTTT. Protein product: CAWSQGNVGEKLFF.

In its sample, this clonotype was seen many times. The chain's CDR3 is CASSSEGTTNYGYTF. The CDR3 nucleotides read TGTGCCAGCAGTTCCGAGGGAACCACTAACTATGGCTACACCTTC. This chain joins TRBV6-5 and TRBJ1-2; D not certain. CDR1 and CDR2 (germline): MNHEY, SVGAGI. CDR3 length: 15 residues. V was clipped by 4 bases and J by 0 bases, with 12 bases between them.

This clonotype was seen repeatedly, ten times or more. DNA of the CDR3: TGTGCCACCAGCAGCGCCGTTCAAGGGGAGCTGTTTTTT. Its protein product is CATSSAVQGELFF. The rearrangement links TRBV15 to TRBJ2-2; unclear D gene. Trimming took off 3 bases at V and 8 bases at J, with 10 bases between the two ends. The CDR3 has 13 residues. Germline CDR1 and CDR2: LNHNV and YYDKDF (reference sequence).

This clonotype was seen at least ten times. This rearrangement joins TRBV7-2 to TRBJ1-5, with D unclear. V dropped 5 bases and J dropped 6 bases, with 17 bases sitting between them. Germline loops: CDR1 SGHTA, CDR2 FQGNSA. This CDR3 is 15 amino acids long. The CDR3 coding sequence is TGTGCCAGCAGCCTGACGGGAAGAGAAAGTCAGCCCCAGCATTTT. Its protein product is CASSLTGRESQPQHF.

In this sample, this clonotype turned up many times. The chain uses TRBV29-1 and TRBJ1-2, with TRBD1 as a possible D gene (5 bases). The V end was cut by 4 bases, the J end by 0 bases, with 9 bases between. There are 13 residues in the CDR3. The germline gives CDR1 SQVTM, CDR2 ANQGSEA. The CDR3 sequence: CSVGRQTNYGYTF. CDR3 nucleotides: TGCAGCGTTGGACGACAGACTAACTATGGCTACACCTTC.

This clonotype was seen a few times. The chain links TRBV25-1 to TRBJ1-4, with a possible D match to TRBD1 (5 bases). The CDR3 has 14 amino acids. Trimming stripped 2 bases from V and 5 bases from J, with 9 bases between. The V gene's germline CDR1 is MGHDK and CDR2 SYGVNS. CDR3 DNA sequence: TGTGCCAGCAGTGAACAGGGACTCAATGAAAAACTGTTTTTT. It yields the protein CASSEQGLNEKLFF.

This clonotype was observed many times. V and J are TRBV20-1 and TRBJ1-5; the D gene is possibly TRBD1 (5 bases). Trimming left V 4 bases short and J 5 bases short, with 9 bases between. The germline gives CDR1 DFQATT, CDR2 SNEGSKA (reference sequence). The CDR3 covers 12 residues. This chain's CDR3 is CSATPGDQPQHF. The DNA for the CDR3 is TGCAGTGCTACCCCGGGGGATCAGCCCCAGCATTTT.

This clonotype has at least ten counts. The V call is TRBV11-2, the J call TRBJ2-7; D is unresolved. From germline, CDR1 is SGHAT and CDR2 FQNNGV. The CDR3 extends over 14 amino acids. The germline V and J ends were trimmed by 1 base and 0 bases, with 7 bases remaining between them. The CDR3 DNA reads TGTGCCAGCAGCTTAGTGACGGTCTCCTACGAGCAGTACTTC. Amino acids: CASSLVTVSYEQYF. Complete variable domain (other parts from reference TRBV11-2 and TRBJ2-7): EAGVAQSPRYKIIEKRQSVAFWCNPISGHATLYWYQQILGQGPKLLIQFQNNGVVDDSQLPKDRFSAERLKGVDSTLKIQPAKLEDSAVYLCASSLVTVSYEQYFGPGTRLTVT.

The chain uses TRBV6-2 or TRBV6-3 and TRBJ2-3; tentatively, D is TRBD1 (6 bases). The V end was cut by 10 bases, the J end by 3 bases, with 20 bases between. Germline V lookup: CDR1 MNHEY, CDR2 SVGEGT. This CDR3 has 15 residues. The CDR3 coding sequence is TGTGCCACCCTAAAGGTGGGACACGGAACAGATACGCAGTATTTT. Translating gives CATLKVGHGTDTQYF.